This record concerns one T cell receptor (beta chain) sequence. A junction end diverges from the germline sequence, so it may reflect a read error. The data derive from a study of blood T cells in healthy people across ages. Per the germline V gene, CDR1 is MNHEY and CDR2 is SMNVEV (reference sequence). The CDR3 is 14 residues long. Next came a second PCR, run for about 7 to 12 cycles, which used a sample-barcoded 5' primer along with a J-beta primer mix. The authors tagged each cDNA molecule using a template-switch adaptor with 12 random nucleotides. TCRdb analysed the 5' RACE reads with MiXCR anew, one entry per CDR3 protein. The table lists 790,000 or so distinct CDR3 sequences, 35% to 50% of them singletons.

The rearrangement links TRBV27 to TRBJ2-1; the D gene is possibly TRBD1 (6 bases). The receptor's source is a man older than 75 in good health. Source material: blood. The CDR3: CASSFQGSYNEQFF. Here the CDR3 DNA reads TGTGCCAGTAGTTTTCAGGGGTCCTACAATGAGCAGTTCTTC.